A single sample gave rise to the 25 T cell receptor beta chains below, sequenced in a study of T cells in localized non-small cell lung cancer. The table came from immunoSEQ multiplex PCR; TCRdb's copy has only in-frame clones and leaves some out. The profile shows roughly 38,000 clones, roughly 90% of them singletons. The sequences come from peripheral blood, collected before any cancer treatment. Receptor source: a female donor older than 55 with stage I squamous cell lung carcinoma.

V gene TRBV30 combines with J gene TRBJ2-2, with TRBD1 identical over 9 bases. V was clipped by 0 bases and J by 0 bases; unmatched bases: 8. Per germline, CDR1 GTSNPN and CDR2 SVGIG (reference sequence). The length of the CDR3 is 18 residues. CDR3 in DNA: TGTGCCTGGAGTGTCGGACAGGGGAACACTACGAACACCGGGGAGCTGTTTTTT. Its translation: CAWSVGQGNTTNTGELFF. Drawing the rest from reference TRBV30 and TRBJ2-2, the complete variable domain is SQTIHQWPATLVQPVGSPLSLECTVEGTSNPNLYWYRQAAGRGLQLLFYSVGIGQISSEVPQNLSASRPQDRQFILSSKKLLLSDSGFYLCAWSVGQGNTTNTGELFFGEGSRLTVL.

In DNA form, the CDR3 reads TGTGCCAGCAGCCAAGTACAGGGGGCGCGGGAGCAGTACTTC. Its protein product is CASSQVQGAREQYF. The chain has TRBV14 and TRBJ2-7; 9 bases are shared with TRBD1. Trimming at V came to 1 base and at J to 7 bases, leaving 5 bases not matched to a gene. The CDR3 spans 14 residues. CDR1 is SGHDN, CDR2 FVKESK, per germline.

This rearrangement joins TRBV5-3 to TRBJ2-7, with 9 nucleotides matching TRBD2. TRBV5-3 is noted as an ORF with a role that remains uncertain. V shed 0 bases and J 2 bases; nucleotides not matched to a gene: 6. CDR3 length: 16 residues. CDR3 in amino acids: CARSLVGREGTYEQYF. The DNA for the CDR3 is TGTGCCAGAAGCTTGGTTGGGCGGGAGGGTACCTACGAGCAGTACTTC.

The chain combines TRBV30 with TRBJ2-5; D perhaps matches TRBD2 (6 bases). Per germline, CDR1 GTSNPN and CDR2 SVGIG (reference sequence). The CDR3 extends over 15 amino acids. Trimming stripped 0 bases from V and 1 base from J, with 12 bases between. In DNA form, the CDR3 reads TGTGCCTGGAGTGTACCAGGCGGGGCCCAAGAGACCCAGTACTTC. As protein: CAWSVPGGAQETQYF.

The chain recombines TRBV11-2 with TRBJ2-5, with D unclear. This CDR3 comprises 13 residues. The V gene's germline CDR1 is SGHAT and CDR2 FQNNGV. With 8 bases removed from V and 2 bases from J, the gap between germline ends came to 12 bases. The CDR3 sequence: CASGRRPQETQYF. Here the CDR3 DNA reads TGTGCCAGCGGCCGACGTCCTCAAGAGACCCAGTACTTC.

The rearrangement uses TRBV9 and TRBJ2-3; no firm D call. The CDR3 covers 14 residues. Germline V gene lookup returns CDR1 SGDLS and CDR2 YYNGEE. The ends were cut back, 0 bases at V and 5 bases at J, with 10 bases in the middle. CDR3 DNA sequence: TGTGCCAGCAGCGTAGGTAATAGCCGAGATACGCAGTATTTT. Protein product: CASSVGNSRDTQYF. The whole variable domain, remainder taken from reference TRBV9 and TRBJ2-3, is DSGVTQTPKHLITATGQRVTLRCSPRSGDLSVYWYQQSLDQGLQFLIQYYNGEERAKGNILERFSAQQFPDLHSELNLSSLELGDSALYFCASSVGNSRDTQYFGPGTRLTVL.

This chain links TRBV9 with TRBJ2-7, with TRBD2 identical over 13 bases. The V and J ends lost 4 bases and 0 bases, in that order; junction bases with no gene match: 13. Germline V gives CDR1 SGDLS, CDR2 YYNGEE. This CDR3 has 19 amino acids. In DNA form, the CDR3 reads TGTGCCAGCAGCCCAAACCCGGGACTAGCGGGAAGGAGCTCCTACGAGCAGTACTTC. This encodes CASSPNPGLAGRSSYEQYF.

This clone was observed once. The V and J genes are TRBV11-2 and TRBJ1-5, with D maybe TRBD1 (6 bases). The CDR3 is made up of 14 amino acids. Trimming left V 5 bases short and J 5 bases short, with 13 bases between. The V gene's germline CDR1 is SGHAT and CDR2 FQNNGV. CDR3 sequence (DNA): TGTGCCAGCAGCCTAACAGGGAAGGATCAGCCCCAGCATTTT. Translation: CASSLTGKDQPQHF.

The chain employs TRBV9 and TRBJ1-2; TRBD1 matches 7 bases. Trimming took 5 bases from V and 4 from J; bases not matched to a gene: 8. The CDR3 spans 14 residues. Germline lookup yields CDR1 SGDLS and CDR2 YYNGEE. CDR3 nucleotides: TGTGCCAGCAGTGGGGGACAGTTCCTCTATGGCTACACCTTC. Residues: CASSGGQFLYGYTF.

The CDR3, as DNA: TGTGCCAGCAGCCGTCCCCTTTTAGGGGGAACTGAAGCTTTCTTT. Translation: CASSRPLLGGTEAFF. The V call is TRBV27, the J call TRBJ1-1, with D possibly being TRBD1 (6 bases). CDR1 is MNHEY, CDR2 SMNVEV, per germline (reference sequence). The CDR3 consists of 15 residues. V was shortened by 6 bases and J by 5 bases, with 19 bases between the two germline ends.

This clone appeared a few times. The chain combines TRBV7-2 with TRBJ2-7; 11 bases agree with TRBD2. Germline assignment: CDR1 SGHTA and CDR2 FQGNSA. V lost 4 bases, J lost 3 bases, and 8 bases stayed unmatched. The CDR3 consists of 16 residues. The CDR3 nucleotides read TGTGCCAGCAGCTCCCCCGGCACTAGCGGGAGCTACGAGCAGTACTTC. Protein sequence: CASSSPGTSGSYEQYF.

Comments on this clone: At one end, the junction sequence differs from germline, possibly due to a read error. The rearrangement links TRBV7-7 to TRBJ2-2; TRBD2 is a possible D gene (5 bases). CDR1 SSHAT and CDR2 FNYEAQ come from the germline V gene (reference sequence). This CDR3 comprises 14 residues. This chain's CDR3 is CASSSGMEAGELFF. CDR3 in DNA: TGTGCTAGCAGCTCCGGGATGGAGGCCGGGGAGCTGTTTTTT.

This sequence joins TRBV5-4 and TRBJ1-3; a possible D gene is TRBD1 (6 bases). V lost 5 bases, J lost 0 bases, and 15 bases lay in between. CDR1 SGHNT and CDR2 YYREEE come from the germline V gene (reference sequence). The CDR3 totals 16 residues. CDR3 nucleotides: TGTGCCAGCAGGAGCGGGGACACCAACTCTGGAAACACCATATATTTT. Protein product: CASRSGDTNSGNTIYF. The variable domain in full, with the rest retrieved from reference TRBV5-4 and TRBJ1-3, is ETGVTQSPTHLIKTRGQQVTLRCSSQSGHNTVSWYQQALGQGPQFIFQYYREEENGRGNFPPRFSGLQFPNYSSELNVNALELDDSALYLCASRSGDTNSGNTIYFGEGSWLTVV.

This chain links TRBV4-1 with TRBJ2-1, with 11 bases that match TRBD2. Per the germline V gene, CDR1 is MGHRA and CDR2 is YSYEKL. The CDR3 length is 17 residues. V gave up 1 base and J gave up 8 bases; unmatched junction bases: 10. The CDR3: CASSQVPTSGSPYEQFF. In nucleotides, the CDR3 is TGCGCCAGCAGCCAAGTCCCCACTAGCGGGAGTCCCTATGAGCAGTTCTTC.

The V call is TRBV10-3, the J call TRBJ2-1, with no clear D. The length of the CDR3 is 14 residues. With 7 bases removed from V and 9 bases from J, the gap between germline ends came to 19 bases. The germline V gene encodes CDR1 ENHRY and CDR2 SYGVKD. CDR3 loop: CAITLGSGPSEQFF. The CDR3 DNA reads TGTGCCATCACCCTCGGCAGTGGCCCCTCTGAGCAGTTCTTC.

The CDR3: CASSLPLSGTTQYF. The CDR3, as DNA: TGTGCCAGCAGCTTGCCCCTTAGTGGAACTACCCAGTACTTC. The chain employs TRBV7-9 and TRBJ2-5; D is uncertain. This CDR3 comprises 14 residues. V was trimmed by 3 bases and J by 8 bases, leaving 16 bases between them. CDR1 is SEHNR and CDR2 is FQNEAQ in the germline V gene (reference sequence).

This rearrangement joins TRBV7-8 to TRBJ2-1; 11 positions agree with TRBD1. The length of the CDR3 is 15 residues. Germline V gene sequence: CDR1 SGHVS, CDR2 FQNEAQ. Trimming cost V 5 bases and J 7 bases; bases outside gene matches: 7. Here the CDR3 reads CASSPDRGRINEQFF. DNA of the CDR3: TGTGCCAGCAGCCCGGACAGGGGGCGCATTAATGAGCAGTTCTTC.

CDR3 residues: CASTGPGQGRYEQYF. The CDR3, as DNA: TGTGCCAGCACGGGGCCGGGACAGGGGAGGTACGAGCAGTACTTC. This chain joins TRBV6-4 and TRBJ2-7, with 10 nucleotides matching TRBD1. The V gene's germline CDR1 is MRHNA and CDR2 SNTAGT. The CDR3 has 15 residues. V was pared by 7 bases and J by 4 bases, with 10 bases of the junction left unmatched.

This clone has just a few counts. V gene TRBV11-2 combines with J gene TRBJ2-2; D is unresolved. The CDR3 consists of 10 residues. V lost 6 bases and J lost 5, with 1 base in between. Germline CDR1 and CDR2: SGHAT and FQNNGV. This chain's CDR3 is CASSTGELFF. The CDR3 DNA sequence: TGTGCCAGCAGTACCGGGGAGCTGTTTTTT.

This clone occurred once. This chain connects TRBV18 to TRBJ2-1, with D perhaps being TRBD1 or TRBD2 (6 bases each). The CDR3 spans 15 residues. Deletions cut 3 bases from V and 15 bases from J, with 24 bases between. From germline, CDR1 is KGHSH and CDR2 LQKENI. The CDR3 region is CASSPMEGSLSRGFF. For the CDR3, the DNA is TGTGCCAGCTCACCGATGGAGGGTTCCCTCTCCAGGGGGTTCTTC.

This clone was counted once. The CDR3 sequence: CASSPLSGATDTQYF. The CDR3 nucleotides are TGTGCCAGCAGCCCCCTTTCGGGAGCGACAGATACGCAGTATTTT. The chain is built from TRBV2 and TRBJ2-3; a possible D gene is TRBD2 (6 bases). The CDR3 spans 15 residues. Germline V CDR1 and CDR2: SNHLY, FYNNEI. V was pared by 6 bases and J by 3 bases, with 16 bases between.

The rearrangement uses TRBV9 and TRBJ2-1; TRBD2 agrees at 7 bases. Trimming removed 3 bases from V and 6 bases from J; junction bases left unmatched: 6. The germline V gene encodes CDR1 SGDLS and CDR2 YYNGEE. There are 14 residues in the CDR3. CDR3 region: CASSAGPGGNEQFF. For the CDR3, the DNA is TGTGCCAGCAGCGCCGGACCGGGGGGCAATGAGCAGTTCTTC.

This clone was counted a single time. As DNA, the CDR3 is TGTGCCAGCAGCTTAGTATTTTGGGGACAGGGCGCTAATGAGCAGTTCTTC. This codes for CASSLVFWGQGANEQFF. The rearrangement joins TRBV7-2 to TRBJ2-1, with TRBD1 identical over 9 bases. Looked up from germline, CDR1 is SGHTA and CDR2 is FQGNSA. The CDR3 runs to 17 residues. The J segment lost 7 bases and the V segment lost 1 base, leaving 11 bases of the junction unmatched.

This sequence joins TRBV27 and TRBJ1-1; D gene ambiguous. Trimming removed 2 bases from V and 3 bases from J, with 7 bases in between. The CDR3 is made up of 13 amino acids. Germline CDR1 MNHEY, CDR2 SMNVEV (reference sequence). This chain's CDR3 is CASSLVRYTEAFF. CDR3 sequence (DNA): TGTGCCAGCAGTTTAGTGAGGTACACTGAAGCTTTCTTT.

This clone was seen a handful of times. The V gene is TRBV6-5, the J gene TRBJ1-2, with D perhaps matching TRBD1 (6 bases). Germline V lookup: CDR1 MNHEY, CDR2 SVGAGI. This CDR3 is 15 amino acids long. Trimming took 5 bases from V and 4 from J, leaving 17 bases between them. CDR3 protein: CASSTQGHDGYGYTF. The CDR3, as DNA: TGTGCCAGCAGTACCCAGGGGCACGATGGCTATGGCTACACCTTC.